The 10 T cell receptor beta chains reported below all come from one sample, sequenced in a study of regulatory T cells in long-lasting Graves disease. For TCR beta, libraries came from iRepertoire HTBI primers and Arm-PCR of CDR3 regions. TCRdb re-called the multiplex PCR reads through MiXCR, storing one row per CDR3 protein. The data contain over 400,000 distinct CDR3 sequences, roughly 15% of them singletons. Time point described: newly diagnosed GD, antithyroid drugs for less than 3 months. Preparation of the TCR library used RNA extracted from PBMCs. This sample also appeared in a second study, on T cells in Graves' hyperthyroidism and ophthalmopathy.

The sample here was peripheral blood mononuclear cells (PBMCs), taken at new diagnosis, from a patient treated with antithyroid drugs. Every receptor here comes from a woman aged 45-59 years with Graves disease.

The chain recombines TRBV28 with TRBJ2-4; possibly TRBD1 or TRBD2 for D (7 bases each). CDR1 and CDR2 (germline): MDHEN, SYDVKM. Deletions cut 3 bases from V and 1 base from J, with 13 bases between. CDR3 length: 16 residues. In DNA, the CDR3 is TGTGCCAGCAGTTTCGTCAGGGGGGGGGCCAAAAACATTCAGTACTTC. Its translation: CASSFVRGGAKNIQYF. Drawing the rest from reference TRBV28 and TRBJ2-4, the complete variable domain is DVKVTQSSRYLVKRTGEKVFLECVQDMDHENMFWYRQDPGLGLRLIYFSYDVKMKEKGDIPEGYSVSREKKERFSLILESASTNQTSMYLCASSFVRGGAKNIQYFGAGTRLSVL.

The gene calls are TRBV5-1 and TRBJ2-1; 7 bases fit TRBD2. V gave up 4 bases and J gave up 0 bases; unmatched junction bases: 4. Germline CDR1 reads SGHRS; CDR2 reads YFSETQ. The CDR3 spans 15 residues. CDR3 sequence: CASSALAASYNEQFF. In nucleotides, the CDR3 is TGCGCCAGCAGCGCCCTAGCGGCCTCCTACAATGAGCAGTTCTTC.

This clonotype was recorded at least ten times. This chain uses TRBV29-1 with TRBJ2-1; 14 bases agree with TRBD2. Trimming cost V 6 bases and J 8 bases; bases outside gene matches: 9. The CDR3 covers 15 residues. CDR1 is SQVTM and CDR2 is ANQGSEA in the germline V gene. This CDR3 reads CSVAGTSGSWYEQFF. The DNA of the CDR3 is TGCAGCGTGGCCGGGACTAGCGGGAGTTGGTATGAGCAGTTCTTC.

This clonotype was seen ten or more times. The CDR3 region has the DNA TGTGCCTGGAGAGGACTAGCGGGAGTCAACACCGGGGAGCTGTTTTTT. Translating it yields CAWRGLAGVNTGELFF. The rearrangement links TRBV30 to TRBJ2-2, with 13 bases fitting TRBD2. Trimming at V came to 3 bases and at J to 2 bases, leaving 3 bases not matched to a gene. CDR1 and CDR2 from the germline V gene are GTSNPN and SVGIG (reference sequence). This CDR3 has 16 residues.

This clonotype has ten or more counts. CDR3 protein: CASSGDRVSYNEQFF. CDR3 DNA: TGCGCCAGCAGCGGTGACAGGGTCTCCTACAATGAGCAGTTCTTC. The chain joins TRBV5-1 to TRBJ2-1; 7 bases agree with TRBD1. The CDR3 is 15 residues long. Germline trimming cut 4 bases from V and 0 bases from J; bases unmatched to any gene: 4. Germline values: CDR1 SGHRS, CDR2 YFSETQ. Looking up the rest from reference TRBV5-1 and TRBJ2-1 gives the full variable domain: KAGVTQTPRYLIKTRGQQVTLSCSPISGHRSVSWYQQTPGQGLQFLFEYFSETQRNKGNFPGRFSGRQFSNSRSEMNVSTLELGDSALYLCASSGDRVSYNEQFFGPGTRLTVL.

The V gene is TRBV4-1, the J gene TRBJ2-3; D is ambiguous. Germline V lookup: CDR1 MGHRA, CDR2 YSYEKL. V was clipped by 7 bases and J by 3 bases, with 11 bases between them. The CDR3 totals 13 residues. The CDR3 region is CASTMLGTDTQYF. The CDR3 DNA is TGCGCCAGCACCATGCTGGGGACAGATACGCAGTATTTT.

V usage is TRBV28 and J usage is TRBJ2-1; 9 bases map to TRBD1. Germline assignment: CDR1 MDHEN and CDR2 SYDVKM. The CDR3 is made up of 17 amino acids. J gave up 4 bases and V 5 bases, and 12 bases lay outside the gene matches. The CDR3 spells CASSPIQGAIPYNEQFF. The DNA of the CDR3 is TGTGCCAGCAGTCCGATACAGGGGGCGATACCTTACAATGAGCAGTTCTTC.

The rearrangement uses TRBV6-5 and TRBJ2-1, with a weak D call TRBD1 (5 bases). Germline V gene lookup returns CDR1 MNHEY and CDR2 SVGAGI. The CDR3 runs 16 residues. The germline V and J ends were trimmed by 3 bases and 10 bases, with 22 bases remaining between them. The CDR3 region is CASSYEGASSTYEQFF. In DNA form, the CDR3 reads TGTGCCAGCAGTTATGAAGGGGCTTCATCCACCTACGAGCAGTTCTTC.

This clonotype was observed many times. J is TRBJ2-5 and V is TRBV10-1, with 7 bases lining up with TRBD2. The ends lost 2 bases at V and 2 bases at J; junction bases unmatched: 2. The CDR3 has 14 residues. Germline V gene lookup returns CDR1 WNHNN and CDR2 SYGVQD (reference sequence). The CDR3 DNA is TGCGCCAGCAGTGAGACTAGCGCGCAAGAGACCCAGTACTTC. Protein sequence: CASSETSAQETQYF.

This chain connects TRBV10-3 to TRBJ1-6, with TRBD1 identical over 7 bases. Germline V gives CDR1 ENHRY, CDR2 SYGVKD. There are 16 residues in the CDR3. The ends lost 5 bases at V and 7 bases at J; junction bases unmatched: 11. In DNA, the CDR3 is TGTGCCATCAGTCCATCCGCGACAGGGCGAAATTCACCCCTCCACTTT. Translating it yields CAISPSATGRNSPLHF.